Included here is one T cell receptor (beta chain) sequence, with context. V was cut by 5 bases and J by 2 bases, with 12 bases left in between. In germline, CDR1 is SQVTM, CDR2 ANQGSEA. This CDR3 contains 14 residues. This sample was taken from a study of T cell responses to AZD1222 COVID-19 vaccine. Sequencing used immunoSEQ multiplex PCR; TCRdb keeps in-frame clones, though not all of them. The table has some 250,000 clones, around 93% seen once. This TCR was recovered from an adult who received the AZD1222 COVID-19 vaccine. The chain is built from TRBV29-1 and TRBJ1-4; TRBD1 is a possible D gene (5 bases). This sample comprised peripheral blood, obtained 28 days after the second AZD1222 dose. The CDR3 loop is CSVPGTGTNEKLFF. The CDR3, as DNA: TGCAGCGTTCCCGGGACGGGGACTAATGAAAAACTGTTTTTT.